The 17 T cell receptor beta chains in this list originate from one sample, sequenced in a study of monozygotic twins with inflammatory bowel disease. Each CDR3 protein gets one entry in TCRdb, which reprocessed the 5' RACE reads and gives no DNA. Its clone listing holds 150,000 to 200,000 distinct CDR3 sequences. The sample comprised blood. The receptors come from a human donor with ulcerative colitis or Crohn's disease, or a healthy co-twin of an affected twin (not recorded which).

The V and J genes are TRBV6-1 and TRBJ1-5; TCRdb's assignment of TRBD1 cannot be checked, as there is no DNA. This CDR3 comprises 14 residues. Germline assignment: CDR1 MNHNS and CDR2 SASEGT. The CDR3 sequence is CASSGLGVGQPQHF.

V usage is TRBV11-1 and J usage is TRBJ1-4; absent DNA, TCRdb's TRBD1 call cannot be checked. The V gene's germline CDR1 is SGHAT and CDR2 FQDESV (reference sequence). The length of the CDR3 is 18 residues. The CDR3 loop reads CASSPGWNDGADSEKLFF.

This chain joins TRBV6-1 and TRBJ1-3. There are 16 residues in the CDR3. CDR1 and CDR2 (germline): MNHNS, SASEGT. The CDR3: CASSRPTGASGNTIYF.

The CDR3 is CASSLEPGGPYEQYF. This chain uses TRBV11-2 with TRBJ2-7; the TCRdb D gene call, TRBD1, has no DNA to confirm it. CDR1 is SGHAT, CDR2 FQNNGV, per germline. CDR3 length equals 15 residues.

The gene calls are TRBV28 and TRBJ1-2; lacking DNA, the TRBD1 call made by TCRdb goes unchecked. Germline lookup yields CDR1 MDHEN and CDR2 SYDVKM. The CDR3 covers 11 residues. The CDR3 sequence: CASSLGRAETF.

This chain links TRBV7-2 with TRBJ2-7; the TCRdb call, TRBD2, lacks DNA for checking. This CDR3 has 17 amino acids. The V gene's germline CDR1 is SGHTA and CDR2 FQGNSA. The chain's CDR3 is CASSLDLLIAGGYEQYF.

CDR3 sequence: CASSLGLQGATDEQYF. The chain has TRBV5-1 and TRBJ2-7; the TCRdb D gene call, TRBD1, has no DNA to confirm it. Germline V gene lookup returns CDR1 SGHRS and CDR2 YFSETQ. CDR3 length: 16 residues.

The chain employs TRBV20-1 and TRBJ2-5; the TCRdb D gene call, TRBD1, has no DNA to confirm it. CDR1 and CDR2 from the germline V gene are DFQATT and SNEGSKA (reference sequence). This CDR3 spans 11 amino acids. This CDR3 reads CSAGARETQYF.

CDR3 sequence: CASSEDRRENIQYF. This chain links TRBV9 with TRBJ2-4; TCRdb's D call of TRBD1 is untestable without DNA. CDR3 size: 14 residues. Germline CDR1 and CDR2: SGDLS and YYNGEE.

The gene calls are TRBV10-1 and TRBJ2-5; there is no DNA to check the TCRdb D call of TRBD1. The length of the CDR3 is 12 residues. In germline, CDR1 is WNHNN, CDR2 SYGVQD (reference sequence). The CDR3 is CASSPGTKTQYF.

This chain joins TRBV7-9 and TRBJ2-5; with no DNA, the TCRdb D assignment of TRBD1 cannot be verified. The length of the CDR3 is 13 residues. CDR1 SEHNR and CDR2 FQNEAQ come from the germline V gene (reference sequence). This chain's CDR3 is CASSRTAQETQYF. The entire variable domain, with the rest obtained from reference TRBV7-9 and TRBJ2-5, is as follows: DTGVSQNPRHKITKRGQNVTFRCDPISEHNRLYWYRQTLGQGPEFLTYFQNEAQLEKSRLLSDRFSAERPKGSFSTLEIQRTEQGDSAMYLCASSRTAQETQYFGPGTRLLVL.

The V gene is TRBV27, the J gene TRBJ2-6. Germline V lookup: CDR1 MNHEY, CDR2 SMNVEV (reference sequence). This CDR3 has 14 residues. CDR3 sequence: CASRSGSGANVLTF.

This chain connects TRBV11-2 to TRBJ1-1. The CDR3 is 15 residues long. Germline CDR1 is SGHAT and CDR2 is FQNNGV. The CDR3 spells CASSLQGTMNTEAFF.

The chain uses TRBV24-1 and TRBJ2-2; TCRdb's assignment of TRBD1 cannot be checked, as there is no DNA. Per germline, CDR1 KGHDR and CDR2 SFDVKD. The CDR3 totals 18 residues. CDR3 residues: CATSGGQETQKSTGELFF.

The chain is built from TRBV5-6 and TRBJ2-7. The V gene's germline CDR1 is SGHDT and CDR2 YYEEEE. This CDR3 is built from 13 residues. CDR3 sequence: CASSLFPPGEQYF.

CDR3 in amino acids: CATSDPRQGLGTEAFF. V usage is TRBV24-1 and J usage is TRBJ1-1; the D call from TCRdb, TRBD1, cannot be confirmed without DNA. The germline V gene encodes CDR1 KGHDR and CDR2 SFDVKD. This CDR3 has 16 residues.

This sequence joins TRBV28 and TRBJ1-4. Germline CDR1 and CDR2: MDHEN and SYDVKM. There are 11 residues in the CDR3. The CDR3 region is CASRRRAELFF.